This T cell receptor beta chain derives from a study of cytomegalovirus exposure and HLA in healthy donors. Overall study: The approximately 710 first-cohort repertoires and the roughly 120 validation repertoires shared the same platform, a later analysis reported.

About this clone: Germline and junction disagree at one end, which may indicate a read error.

The method was immunoSEQ multiplex PCR; TCRdb's version includes in-frame clones alone and lacks a portion of them. The sample yields roughly 130,000 clones, about nine tenths seen once. This CDR3 comprises 12 residues. Germline V gene sequence: CDR1 SGDLS, CDR2 YYNGEE. This chain joins TRBV9 and TRBJ2-1; 7 bases agree with TRBD2. The TCR comes from a man aged 30 to 45 in good health and CMV-seronegative. Sequencing was carried out using PBMCs. For the CDR3, the DNA is TGTGCCAGCAGCGCCCAGGCGGGAGCGGAACTCTTC. Amino acids: CASSAQAGAELF.